This TCR beta chain is drawn from a study of T cell responses to AZD1222 COVID-19 vaccine. Study background: Pooling of second doses given at about 4 or about 12 weeks was done. Overall study findings and caveats: Spike-specific TCRs gained breadth and depth after people received two AZD1222 doses. Donors were largely white British and mainly female; clonal diversity was possibly underestimated. At baseline, seropositivity was found in only six or seven AZD1222 recipients.

Germline V gives CDR1 GTSNPN, CDR2 SVGIG (reference sequence). This CDR3 region has 14 residues. The V and J ends lost 4 bases and 1 base respectively, with 10 bases between them. As to this clone: Its antigen is currently unknown.

Here immunoSEQ multiplex PCR was the method, and the copy in TCRdb shows in-frame clones only, minus some. This table has 63,000 or so clones, approximately 85% appearing once. The receptor comes from an adult in good health. V usage is TRBV30 and J usage is TRBJ2-2; D is unresolved. Here the sequenced sample was peripheral blood, taken on day 0 of AZD1222 vaccination. The CDR3 DNA is TGTGCCTGGATAAGGCTTGGGAACACCGGGGAGCTGTTTTTT. This translates into CAWIRLGNTGELFF.